These 10 T cell receptor beta chains originate from one sample sequenced in a study of cytomegalovirus exposure and HLA in healthy donors. A multiplex PCR was run with 60 Vbeta primers and 13 Jbeta primers. Profiled with immunoSEQ multiplex PCR; TCRdb holds only in-frame clones, not every one. The table includes 150,000 to 200,000 clones, roughly 72% detected once. Material for sequencing was PBMCs. These receptors were collected from a man between 35 and 55 years old in good health and CMV-seronegative.

This chain links TRBV7-3 with TRBJ2-5, with 8 bases aligning to TRBD1. The CDR3 has 14 residues. J gave up 2 bases and V 5 bases, and 4 bases lay outside the gene matches. Germline V gene data show CDR1 as SGHTA and CDR2 as FQGTGA. The CDR3 here is CASSEDRGQETQYF. CDR3 bases: TGTGCCAGCAGCGAAGACAGGGGTCAAGAGACCCAGTACTTC.

The CDR3 region has the DNA TGTGCCAGTACCCCGACAGGGATGAGTAACTATGGCTACACCTTC. It codes for CASTPTGMSNYGYTF. The V and J genes are TRBV19 and TRBJ1-2, with 7 nucleotides matching TRBD1. J was trimmed by 1 base and V by 7 bases; bases with no gene match: 9. Germline lookup yields CDR1 LNHDA and CDR2 SQIVND (reference sequence). The length of the CDR3 is 15 residues.

This clone was counted between two and nine times. The rearrangement joins TRBV19 to TRBJ1-1, with 7 positions matching TRBD1. Trimming took 4 bases from V and 2 from J; bases not matched to a gene: 4. From germline, CDR1 is LNHDA and CDR2 SQIVND (reference sequence). The CDR3 is 14 amino acids. This CDR3 reads CASSRAGGNTEAFF. As DNA, the CDR3 is TGTGCCAGTAGTAGGGCAGGGGGAAACACTGAAGCTTTCTTT. Full variable domain (remainder filled in from reference TRBV19 and TRBJ1-1): DGGITQSPKYLFRKEGQNVTLSCEQNLNHDAMYWYRQDPGQGLRLIYYSQIVNDFQKGDIAEGYSVSREKKESFPLTVTSAQKNPTAFYLCASSRAGGNTEAFFGQGTRLTVV.

This clone has only a few counts. The gene calls are TRBV6-1 and TRBJ1-1; D unresolved. Germline loops: CDR1 MNHNS, CDR2 SASEGT. The CDR3 runs to 13 residues. Trimming left V 1 base short and J 1 base short, with 4 bases between. DNA for the CDR3: TGTGCCAGCAGTGAAGGTCAGAACACTGAAGCTTTCTTT. Translated, it gives CASSEGQNTEAFF.

The gene calls are TRBV7-2 and TRBJ1-3; unclear D gene. Trimming removed 5 bases at V and 1 base at J, with 12 bases between. The CDR3 has 15 amino acids. In germline, CDR1 is SGHTA, CDR2 FQGNSA. CDR3 coding DNA: TGTGCCAGCAGCCCCACTCGGGGTTCTGGAAACACCATATATTTT. Translating it yields CASSPTRGSGNTIYF.

This clone appeared once. The chain employs TRBV9 and TRBJ1-1, with D perhaps matching TRBD1 (5 bases). Germline CDR1 reads SGDLS; CDR2 reads YYNGEE. The ends were cut back, 4 bases at V and 1 base at J, with 14 bases in the middle. The CDR3 spans 15 residues. CDR3 nucleotide sequence: TGTGCCAGCAGCCCCCTAGAAGGGGAGAACACTGAAGCTTTCTTT. Its protein is CASSPLEGENTEAFF.

In this sample, this clone turned up a few times. The genes are TRBV7-2 and TRBJ2-7, with 8 bases that match TRBD2. CDR1 is SGHTA, CDR2 FQGNSA, per germline. The V and J ends lost 6 bases and 2 bases, in that order; junction bases with no gene match: 6. There are 14 residues in the CDR3. The CDR3 loop reads CASSILLAAYEQYF. The DNA of the CDR3 is TGTGCCAGCAGTATCCTACTAGCGGCCTACGAGCAGTACTTC.

Concerning this clone: Germline is not matched at one junction end, which may reflect a read error. The chain carries TRBV7-9 and TRBJ2-7, with 8 bases matching TRBD1. Germline V lookup: CDR1 SEHNR, CDR2 FQNEAQ (reference sequence). There are 13 residues in the CDR3. CDR3 sequence reads: CSSSLGTGYEQYF. The DNA for the CDR3 is TGTTCCAGCAGCTTAGGGACAGGTTACGAGCAGTACTTC.

This clone was detected once. This sample also contains other DNA sequences that code for the same CDR3. The chain uses TRBV2 and TRBJ2-2; no reliable D call. This CDR3 is built from 14 residues. Trimming took off 5 bases at V and 6 bases at J, with 13 bases between the two ends. Germline CDR1 SNHLY, CDR2 FYNNEI. The CDR3 coding sequence is TGTGCCAGCAGTACACAGTACCGTTCCGGGGAGCTGTTTTTT. Amino acids: CASSTQYRSGELFF.

The chain links TRBV19 to TRBJ2-3; perhaps TRBD1 as D (5 bases). This CDR3 spans 15 amino acids. V was shortened by 10 bases and J by 2 bases, with 19 bases between the two germline ends. Germline CDR1 reads LNHDA; CDR2 reads SQIVND (reference sequence). Here the CDR3 reads CATGALSSFTDTQYF. DNA of the CDR3: TGTGCCACTGGGGCTCTGAGTAGCTTCACAGATACGCAGTATTTT.